The TCR beta chain under discussion was sequenced for a study of chemoradiotherapy in HPV16-positive cancers. CDR3 length equals 15 residues. V lost 4 bases to trimming and J lost 0 bases, with 10 bases between them. CDR1 and CDR2 (germline): MRHNA, SNTAGT. Clones were sequenced by immunoSEQ multiplex PCR, and TCRdb holds only the in-frame ones, with some missing. The repertoire includes approximately 52,000 clones, under 95% of them detected once, and roughly 3.5% sits in the top ten. The source material was blood, sampled from a patient who underwent chemoradiotherapy. This chain joins TRBV6-4 and TRBJ2-1, with TRBD1 as a possible D gene (6 bases). This TCR was recovered from a human donor with HPV-associated anogenital cancer. For the CDR3, the DNA is TGTGCCAGCAGTGCCTCGGACAGCTCCTACAATGAGCAGTTCTTC. Translation gives CASSASDSSYNEQFF.